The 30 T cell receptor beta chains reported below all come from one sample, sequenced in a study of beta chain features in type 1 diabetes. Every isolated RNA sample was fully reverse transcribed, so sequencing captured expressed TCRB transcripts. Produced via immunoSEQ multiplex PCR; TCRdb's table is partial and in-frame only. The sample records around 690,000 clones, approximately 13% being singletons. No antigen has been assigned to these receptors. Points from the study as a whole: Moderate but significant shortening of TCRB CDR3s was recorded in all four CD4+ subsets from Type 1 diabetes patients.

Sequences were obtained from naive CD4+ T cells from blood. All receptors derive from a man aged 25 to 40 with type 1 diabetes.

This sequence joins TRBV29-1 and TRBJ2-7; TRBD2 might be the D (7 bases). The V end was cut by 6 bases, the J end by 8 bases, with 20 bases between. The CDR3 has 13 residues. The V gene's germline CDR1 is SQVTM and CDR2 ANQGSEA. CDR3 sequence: CSVGGLAVRKQYF. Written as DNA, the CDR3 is TGCAGCGTGGGGGGGCTCGCGGTTCGGAAGCAGTACTTC.

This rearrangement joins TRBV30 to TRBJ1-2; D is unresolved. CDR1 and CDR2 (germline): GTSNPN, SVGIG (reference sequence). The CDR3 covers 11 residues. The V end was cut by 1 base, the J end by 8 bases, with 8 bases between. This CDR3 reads CAWSEGPGYTF. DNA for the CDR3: TGTGCCTGGAGTGAGGGCCCAGGCTACACCTTC.

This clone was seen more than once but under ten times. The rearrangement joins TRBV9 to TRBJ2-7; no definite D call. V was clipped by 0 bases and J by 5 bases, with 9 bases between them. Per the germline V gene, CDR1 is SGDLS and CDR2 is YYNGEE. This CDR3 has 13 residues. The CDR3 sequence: CASSVAPGHEQYF. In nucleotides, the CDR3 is TGTGCCAGCAGCGTAGCCCCTGGCCACGAGCAGTACTTC.

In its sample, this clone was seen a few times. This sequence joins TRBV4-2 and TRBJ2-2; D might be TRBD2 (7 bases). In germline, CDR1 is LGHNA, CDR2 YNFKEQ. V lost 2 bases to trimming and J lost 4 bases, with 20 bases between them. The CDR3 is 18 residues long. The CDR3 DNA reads TGTGCCAGCAGCCAACCGGTACGGGGGGCGATGGGCACCGGGGAGCTGTTTTTT. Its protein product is CASSQPVRGAMGTGELFF.

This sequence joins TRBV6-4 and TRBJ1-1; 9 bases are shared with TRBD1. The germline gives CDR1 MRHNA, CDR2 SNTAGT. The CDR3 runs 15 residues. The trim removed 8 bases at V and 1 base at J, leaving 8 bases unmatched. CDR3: CASRAQGAENTEAFF. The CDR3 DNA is TGTGCCAGCCGAGCACAGGGGGCCGAGAACACTGAAGCTTTCTTT.

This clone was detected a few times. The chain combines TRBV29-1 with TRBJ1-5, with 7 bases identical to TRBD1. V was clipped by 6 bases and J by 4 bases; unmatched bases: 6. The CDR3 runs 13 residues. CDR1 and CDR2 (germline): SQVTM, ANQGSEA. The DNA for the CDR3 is TGCAGCGTGACAGGGATGGGAAATCAGCCCCAGCATTTT. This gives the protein CSVTGMGNQPQHF.

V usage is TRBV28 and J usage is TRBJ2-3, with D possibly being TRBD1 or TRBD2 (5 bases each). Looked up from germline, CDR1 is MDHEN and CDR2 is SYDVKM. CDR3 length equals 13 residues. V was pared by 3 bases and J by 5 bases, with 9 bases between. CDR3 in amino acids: CASSLQGVDTQYF. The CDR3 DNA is TGTGCCAGCAGTTTGCAGGGAGTAGATACGCAGTATTTT.

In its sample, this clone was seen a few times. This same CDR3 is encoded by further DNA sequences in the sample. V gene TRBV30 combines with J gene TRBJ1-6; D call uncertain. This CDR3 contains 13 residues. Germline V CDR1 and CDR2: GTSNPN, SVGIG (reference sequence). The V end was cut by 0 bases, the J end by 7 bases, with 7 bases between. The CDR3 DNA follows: TGTGCCTGGAGTGTAGGAGGAAATTCACCCCTCCACTTT. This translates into CAWSVGGNSPLHF.

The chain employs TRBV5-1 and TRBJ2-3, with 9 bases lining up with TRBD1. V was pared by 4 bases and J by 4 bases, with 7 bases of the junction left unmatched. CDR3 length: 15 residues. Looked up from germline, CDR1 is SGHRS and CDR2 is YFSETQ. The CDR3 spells CASSRDRVRADTQYF. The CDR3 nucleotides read TGCGCCAGCAGCCGGGACAGGGTTCGGGCAGATACGCAGTATTTT. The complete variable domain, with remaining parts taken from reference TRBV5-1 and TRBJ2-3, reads KAGVTQTPRYLIKTRGQQVTLSCSPISGHRSVSWYQQTPGQGLQFLFEYFSETQRNKGNFPGRFSGRQFSNSRSEMNVSTLELGDSALYLCASSRDRVRADTQYFGPGTRLTVL.

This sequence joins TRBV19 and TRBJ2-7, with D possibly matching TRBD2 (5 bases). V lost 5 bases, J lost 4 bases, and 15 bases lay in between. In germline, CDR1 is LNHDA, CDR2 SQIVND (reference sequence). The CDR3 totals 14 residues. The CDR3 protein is CASSLRTGNYEQYF. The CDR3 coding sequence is TGTGCCAGTAGTCTCAGGACGGGGAATTACGAGCAGTACTTC.

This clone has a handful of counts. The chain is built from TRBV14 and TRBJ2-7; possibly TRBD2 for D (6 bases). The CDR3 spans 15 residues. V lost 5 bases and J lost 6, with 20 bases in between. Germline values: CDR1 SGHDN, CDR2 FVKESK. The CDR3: CASSTLRGVSAEQYF. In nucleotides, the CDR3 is TGTGCCAGCAGCACCTTGCGGGGAGTATCGGCCGAGCAGTACTTC. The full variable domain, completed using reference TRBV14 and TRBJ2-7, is EAGVTQFPSHSVIEKGQTVTLRCDPISGHDNLYWYRRVMGKEIKFLLHFVKESKQDESGMPNNRFLAERTGGTYSTLKVQPAELEDSGVYFCASSTLRGVSAEQYFGPGTRLTVT.

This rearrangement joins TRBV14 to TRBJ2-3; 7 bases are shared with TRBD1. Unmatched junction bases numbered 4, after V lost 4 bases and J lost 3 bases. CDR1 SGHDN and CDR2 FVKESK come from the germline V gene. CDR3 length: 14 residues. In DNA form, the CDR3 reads TGTGCCAGCAGCCGCGGACAGGCGACAGATACGCAGTATTTT. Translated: CASSRGQATDTQYF.

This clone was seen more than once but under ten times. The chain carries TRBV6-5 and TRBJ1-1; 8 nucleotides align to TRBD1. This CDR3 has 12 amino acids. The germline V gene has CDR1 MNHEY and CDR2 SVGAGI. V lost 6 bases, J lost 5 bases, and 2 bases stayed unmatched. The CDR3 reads CASRRTGTEAFF. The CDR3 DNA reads TGTGCCAGCAGACGGACAGGGACTGAAGCTTTCTTT.

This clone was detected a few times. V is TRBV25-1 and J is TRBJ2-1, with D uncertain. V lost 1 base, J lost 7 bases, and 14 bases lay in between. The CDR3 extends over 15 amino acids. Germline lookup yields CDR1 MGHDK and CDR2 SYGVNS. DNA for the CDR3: TGTGCCAGCAGTGAATCTTCAGGTTTTCTAAATGAGCAGTTCTTC. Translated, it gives CASSESSGFLNEQFF.

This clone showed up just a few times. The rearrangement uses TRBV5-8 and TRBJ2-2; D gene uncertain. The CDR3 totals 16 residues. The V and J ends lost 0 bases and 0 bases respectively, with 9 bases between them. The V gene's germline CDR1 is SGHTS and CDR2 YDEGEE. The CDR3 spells CASSLVRTTNTGELFF. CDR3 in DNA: TGTGCCAGCAGCTTGGTCCGCACCACGAACACCGGGGAGCTGTTTTTT.

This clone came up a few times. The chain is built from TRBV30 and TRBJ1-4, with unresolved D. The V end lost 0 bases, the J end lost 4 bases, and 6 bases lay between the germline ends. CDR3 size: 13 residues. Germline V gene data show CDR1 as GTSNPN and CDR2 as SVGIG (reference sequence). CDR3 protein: CAWSVAGNEKLFF. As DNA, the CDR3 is TGTGCCTGGAGTGTAGCCGGTAATGAAAAACTGTTTTTT.

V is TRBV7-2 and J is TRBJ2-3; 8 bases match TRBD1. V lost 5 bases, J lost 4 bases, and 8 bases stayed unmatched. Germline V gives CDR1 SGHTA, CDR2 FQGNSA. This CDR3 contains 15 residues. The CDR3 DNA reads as TGTGCCAGCAGCCAGAGTCGCAGGGGGCCAGATACGCAGTATTTT. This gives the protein CASSQSRRGPDTQYF.

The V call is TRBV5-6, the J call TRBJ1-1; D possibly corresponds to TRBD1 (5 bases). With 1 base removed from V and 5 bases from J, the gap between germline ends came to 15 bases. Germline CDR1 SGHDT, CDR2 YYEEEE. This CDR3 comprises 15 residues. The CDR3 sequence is CASSLNQGKATEAFF. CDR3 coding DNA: TGTGCCAGCAGCTTGAACCAGGGAAAGGCGACTGAAGCTTTCTTT.

The CDR3 sequence: CASSSLQRAQYF. The CDR3 DNA reads as TGTGCCAGCAGTTCCCTCCAGAGGGCCCAGTACTTC. This rearrangement joins TRBV27 to TRBJ2-5, with a possible D match to TRBD2 (5 bases). This CDR3 has 12 amino acids. Germline lookup yields CDR1 MNHEY and CDR2 SMNVEV (reference sequence). Deletions cut 4 bases from V and 9 bases from J, with 12 bases between.

This CDR3 reads CASSEQGATQYF. The CDR3 DNA is TGTGCCAGCAGTGAGCAGGGAGCGACCCAGTACTTC. The V call is TRBV25-1, the J call TRBJ2-5, with D possibly called TRBD1 or TRBD2 (5 bases each). From germline, CDR1 is MGHDK and CDR2 SYGVNS. The CDR3 is made up of 12 amino acids. Trimming stripped 3 bases from V and 7 bases from J, with 9 bases between. Full variable domain (missing parts from reference TRBV25-1 and TRBJ2-5): EADIYQTPRYLVIGTGKKITLECSQTMGHDKMYWYQQDPGMELHLIHYSYGVNSTEKGDLSSESTVSRIRTEHFPLTLESARPSHTSQYLCASSEQGATQYFGPGTRLLVL.

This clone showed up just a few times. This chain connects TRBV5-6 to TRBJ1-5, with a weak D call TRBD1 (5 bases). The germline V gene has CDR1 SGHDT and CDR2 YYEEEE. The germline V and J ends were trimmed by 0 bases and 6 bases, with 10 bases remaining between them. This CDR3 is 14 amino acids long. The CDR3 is CASSLGQGGQPQHF. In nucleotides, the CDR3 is TGTGCCAGCAGCTTGGGGCAGGGCGGTCAGCCCCAGCATTTT.

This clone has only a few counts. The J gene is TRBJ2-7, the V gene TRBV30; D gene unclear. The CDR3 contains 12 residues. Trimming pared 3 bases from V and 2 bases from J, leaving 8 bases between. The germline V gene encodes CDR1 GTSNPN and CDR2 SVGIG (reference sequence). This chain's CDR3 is CAWRSPTYEQYF. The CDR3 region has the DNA TGTGCCTGGAGGTCCCCGACCTACGAGCAGTACTTC.

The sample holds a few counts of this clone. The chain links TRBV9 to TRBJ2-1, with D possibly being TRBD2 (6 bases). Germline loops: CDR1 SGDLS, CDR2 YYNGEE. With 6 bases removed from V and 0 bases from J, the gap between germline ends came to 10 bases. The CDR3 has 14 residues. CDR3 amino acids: CASTSGDSYNEQFF. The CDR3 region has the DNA TGTGCCAGCACCTCGGGAGACTCCTACAATGAGCAGTTCTTC.

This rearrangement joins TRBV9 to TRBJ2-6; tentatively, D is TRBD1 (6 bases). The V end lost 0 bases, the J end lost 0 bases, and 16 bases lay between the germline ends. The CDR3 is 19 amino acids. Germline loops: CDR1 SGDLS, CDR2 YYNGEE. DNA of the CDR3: TGTGCCAGCAGCGTAGCTGGACAGTATCCCCCCTCTGGGGCCAACGTCCTGACTTTC. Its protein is CASSVAGQYPPSGANVLTF.

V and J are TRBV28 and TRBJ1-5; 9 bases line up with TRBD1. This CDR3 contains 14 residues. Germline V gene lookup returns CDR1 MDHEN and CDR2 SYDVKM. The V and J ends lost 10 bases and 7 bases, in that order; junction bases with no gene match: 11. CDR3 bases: TGTGCCACCAACCCGGGGACAGGGATCCAGCCCCAGCATTTT. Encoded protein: CATNPGTGIQPQHF.

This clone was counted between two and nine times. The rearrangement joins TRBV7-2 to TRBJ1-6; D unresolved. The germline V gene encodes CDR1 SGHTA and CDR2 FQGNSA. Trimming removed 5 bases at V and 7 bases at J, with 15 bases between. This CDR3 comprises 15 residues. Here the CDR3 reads CASSRDTRRNSPLHF. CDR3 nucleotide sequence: TGTGCCAGCAGCCGAGATACTCGGCGGAATTCACCCCTCCACTTT.

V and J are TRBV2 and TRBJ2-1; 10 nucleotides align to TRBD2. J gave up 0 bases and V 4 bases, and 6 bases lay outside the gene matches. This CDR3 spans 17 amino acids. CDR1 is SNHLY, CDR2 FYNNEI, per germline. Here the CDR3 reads CASSVSASGSSYNEQFF. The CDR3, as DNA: TGTGCCAGCAGTGTGTCCGCTAGCGGGAGCTCCTACAATGAGCAGTTCTTC.

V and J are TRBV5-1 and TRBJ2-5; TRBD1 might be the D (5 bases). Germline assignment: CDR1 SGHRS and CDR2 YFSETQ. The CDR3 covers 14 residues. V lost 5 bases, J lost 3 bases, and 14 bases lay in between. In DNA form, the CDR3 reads TGCGCCAGCAGTATCGGTGGGGCCAAAGAGACCCAGTACTTC. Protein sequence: CASSIGGAKETQYF.

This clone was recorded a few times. The CDR3 spells CASSFVTDTQYF. CDR3 coding DNA: TGTGCCAGCAGTTTTGTGACAGATACGCAGTATTTT. The chain links TRBV7-8 to TRBJ2-3, with no clear D. Germline V gene lookup returns CDR1 SGHVS and CDR2 FQNEAQ. Trimming took off 6 bases at V and 3 bases at J, with 7 bases between the two ends. The CDR3 is 12 residues long.

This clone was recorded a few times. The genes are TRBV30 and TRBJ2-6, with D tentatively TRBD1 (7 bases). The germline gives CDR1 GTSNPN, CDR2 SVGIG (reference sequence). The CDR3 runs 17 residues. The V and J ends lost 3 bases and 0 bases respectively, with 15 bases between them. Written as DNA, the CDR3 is TGTGCCTGGAGAGGGCGGGACAGCTTCTCTGGGGCCAACGTCCTGACTTTC. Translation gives CAWRGRDSFSGANVLTF.